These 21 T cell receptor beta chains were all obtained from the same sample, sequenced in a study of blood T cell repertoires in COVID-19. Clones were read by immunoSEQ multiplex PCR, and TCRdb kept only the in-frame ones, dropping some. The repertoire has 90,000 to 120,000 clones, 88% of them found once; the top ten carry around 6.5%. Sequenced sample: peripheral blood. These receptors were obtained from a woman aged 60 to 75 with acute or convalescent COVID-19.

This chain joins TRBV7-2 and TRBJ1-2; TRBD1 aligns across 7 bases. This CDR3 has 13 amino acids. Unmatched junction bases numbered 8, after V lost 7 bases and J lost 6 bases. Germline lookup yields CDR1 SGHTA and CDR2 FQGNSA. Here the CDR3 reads CASTRQGSDGYTF. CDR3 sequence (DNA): TGTGCCAGCACCCGACAGGGATCAGATGGCTACACCTTC. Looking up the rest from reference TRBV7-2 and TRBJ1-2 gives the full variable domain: GAGVSQSPSNKVTEKGKDVELRCDPISGHTALYWYRQSLGQGLEFLIYFQGNSAPDKSGLPSDRFSAERTGGSVSTLTIQRTQQEDSAVYLCASTRQGSDGYTFGSGTRLTVV.

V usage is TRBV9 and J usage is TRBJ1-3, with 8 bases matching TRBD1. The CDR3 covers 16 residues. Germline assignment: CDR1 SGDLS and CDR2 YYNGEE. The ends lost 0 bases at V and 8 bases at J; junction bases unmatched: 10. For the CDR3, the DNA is TGTGCCAGCAGCGTAGCGGGGGGACAGGCCAGCGACACCATATATTTT. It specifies CASSVAGGQASDTIYF.

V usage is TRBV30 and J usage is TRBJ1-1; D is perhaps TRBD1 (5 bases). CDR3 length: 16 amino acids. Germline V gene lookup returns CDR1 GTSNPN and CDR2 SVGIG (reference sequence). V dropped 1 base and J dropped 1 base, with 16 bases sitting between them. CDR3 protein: CAWSALGQGRNTEAFF. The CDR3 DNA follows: TGTGCCTGGAGTGCCCTGGGCCAGGGAAGGAACACTGAAGCTTTCTTT.

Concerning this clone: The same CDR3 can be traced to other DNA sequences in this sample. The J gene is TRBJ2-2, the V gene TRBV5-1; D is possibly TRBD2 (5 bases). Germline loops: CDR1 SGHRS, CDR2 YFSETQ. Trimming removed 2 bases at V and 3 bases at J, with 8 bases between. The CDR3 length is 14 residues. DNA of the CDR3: TGCGCCAGCAGCTTCAGCGGAGACACCGGGGAGCTGTTTTTT. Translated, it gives CASSFSGDTGELFF.

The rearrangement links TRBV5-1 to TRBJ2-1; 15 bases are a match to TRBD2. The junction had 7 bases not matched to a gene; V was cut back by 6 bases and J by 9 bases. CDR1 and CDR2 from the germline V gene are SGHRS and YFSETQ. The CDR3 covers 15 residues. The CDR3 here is CASTLGLAGGGEQFF. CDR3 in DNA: TGCGCCAGCACCCTCGGACTAGCGGGAGGGGGTGAGCAGTTCTTC. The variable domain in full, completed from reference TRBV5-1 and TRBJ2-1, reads KAGVTQTPRYLIKTRGQQVTLSCSPISGHRSVSWYQQTPGQGLQFLFEYFSETQRNKGNFPGRFSGRQFSNSRSEMNVSTLELGDSALYLCASTLGLAGGGEQFFGPGTRLTVL.

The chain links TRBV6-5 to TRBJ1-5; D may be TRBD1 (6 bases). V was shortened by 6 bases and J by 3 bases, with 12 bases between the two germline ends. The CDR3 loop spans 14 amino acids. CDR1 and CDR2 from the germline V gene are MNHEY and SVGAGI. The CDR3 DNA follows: TGTGCCAGCAGGCCCACAGGGATCAATCAGCCCCAGCATTTT. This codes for CASRPTGINQPQHF.

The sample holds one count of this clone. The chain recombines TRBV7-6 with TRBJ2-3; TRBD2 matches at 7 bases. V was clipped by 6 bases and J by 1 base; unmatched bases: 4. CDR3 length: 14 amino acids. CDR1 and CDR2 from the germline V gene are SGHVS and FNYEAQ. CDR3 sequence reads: CASSLADGTDTQYF. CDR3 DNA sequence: TGTGCCAGCAGTCTAGCGGATGGCACAGATACGCAGTATTTT.

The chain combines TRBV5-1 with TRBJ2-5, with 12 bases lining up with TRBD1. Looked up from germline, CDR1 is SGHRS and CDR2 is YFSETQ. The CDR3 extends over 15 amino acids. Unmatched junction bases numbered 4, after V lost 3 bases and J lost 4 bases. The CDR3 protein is CASSWGQGALETQYF. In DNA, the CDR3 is TGCGCCAGCAGCTGGGGACAGGGGGCGTTAGAGACCCAGTACTTC.

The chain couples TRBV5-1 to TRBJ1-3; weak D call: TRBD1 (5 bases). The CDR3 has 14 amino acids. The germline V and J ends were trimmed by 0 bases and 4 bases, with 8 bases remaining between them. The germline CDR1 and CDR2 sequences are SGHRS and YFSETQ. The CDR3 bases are TGCGCCAGCAGCTTGGTAGGGGAAGGAAACACCATATATTTT. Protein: CASSLVGEGNTIYF.

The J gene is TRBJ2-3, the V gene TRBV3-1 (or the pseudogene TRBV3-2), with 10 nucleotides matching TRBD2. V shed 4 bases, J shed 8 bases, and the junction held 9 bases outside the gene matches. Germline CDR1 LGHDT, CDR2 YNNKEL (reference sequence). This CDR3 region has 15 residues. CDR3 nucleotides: TGTGCCAGCAGCCCTAGCGGGGGCCCCCGGGCTACGCAGTATTTT. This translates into CASSPSGGPRATQYF.

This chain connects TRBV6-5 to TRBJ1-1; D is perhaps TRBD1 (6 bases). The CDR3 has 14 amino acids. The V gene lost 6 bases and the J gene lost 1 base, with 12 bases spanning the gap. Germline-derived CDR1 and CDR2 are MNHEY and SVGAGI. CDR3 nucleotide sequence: TGTGCCAGCAGATCGGGACACTCGAACACTGAAGCTTTCTTT. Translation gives CASRSGHSNTEAFF.

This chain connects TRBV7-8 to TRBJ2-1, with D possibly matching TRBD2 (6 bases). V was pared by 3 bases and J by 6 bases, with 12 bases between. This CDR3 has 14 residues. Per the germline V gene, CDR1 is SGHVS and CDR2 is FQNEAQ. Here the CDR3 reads CASSFASEGNEQFF. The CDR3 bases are TGTGCCAGCAGCTTTGCTAGCGAAGGCAATGAGCAGTTCTTC.

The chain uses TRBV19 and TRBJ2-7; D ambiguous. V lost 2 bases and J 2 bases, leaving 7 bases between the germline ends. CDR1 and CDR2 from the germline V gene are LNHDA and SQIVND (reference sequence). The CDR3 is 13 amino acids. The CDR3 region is CASSIRVTYEQYF. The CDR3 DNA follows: TGTGCCAGTAGTATACGAGTAACCTACGAGCAGTACTTC.

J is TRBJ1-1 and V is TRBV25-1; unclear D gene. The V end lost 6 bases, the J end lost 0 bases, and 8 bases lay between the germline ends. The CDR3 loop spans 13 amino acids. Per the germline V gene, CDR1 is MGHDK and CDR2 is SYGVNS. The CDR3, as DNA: TGTGCCAGCAGACGAACGGTGAACACTGAAGCTTTCTTT. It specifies CASRRTVNTEAFF.

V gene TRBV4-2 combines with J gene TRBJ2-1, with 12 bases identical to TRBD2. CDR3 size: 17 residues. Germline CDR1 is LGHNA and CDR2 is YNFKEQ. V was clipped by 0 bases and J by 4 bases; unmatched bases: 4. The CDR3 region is CASSQEGLAGQYNEQFF. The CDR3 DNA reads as TGTGCCAGCAGCCAAGAAGGACTAGCGGGGCAATACAATGAGCAGTTCTTC.

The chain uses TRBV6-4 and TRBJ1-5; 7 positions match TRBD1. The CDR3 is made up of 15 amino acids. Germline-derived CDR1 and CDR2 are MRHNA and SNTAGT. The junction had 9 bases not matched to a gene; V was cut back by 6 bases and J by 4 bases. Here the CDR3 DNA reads TGTGCCAGCAGCCCAAGTCCGACAGGGAATCAGCCCCAGCATTTT. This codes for CASSPSPTGNQPQHF.

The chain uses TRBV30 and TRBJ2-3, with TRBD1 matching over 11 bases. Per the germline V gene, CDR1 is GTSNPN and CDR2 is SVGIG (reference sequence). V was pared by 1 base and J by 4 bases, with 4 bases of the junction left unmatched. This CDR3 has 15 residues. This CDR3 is CAWSGDRGSSDTQYF. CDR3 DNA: TGTGCCTGGAGTGGGGACAGGGGGTCCTCAGATACGCAGTATTTT.

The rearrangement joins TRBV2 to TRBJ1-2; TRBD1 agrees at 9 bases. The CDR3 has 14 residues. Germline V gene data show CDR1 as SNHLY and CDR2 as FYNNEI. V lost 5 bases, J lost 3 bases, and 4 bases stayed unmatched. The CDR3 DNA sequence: TGTGCCAGCAGTCGGGACAGGGAGTACTATGGCTACACCTTC. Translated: CASSRDREYYGYTF.

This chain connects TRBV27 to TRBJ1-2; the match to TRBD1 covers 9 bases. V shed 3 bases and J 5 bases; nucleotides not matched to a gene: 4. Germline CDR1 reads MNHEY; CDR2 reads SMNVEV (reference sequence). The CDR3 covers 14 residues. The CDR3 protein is CASSLSGTGYGYTF. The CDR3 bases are TGTGCCAGCAGTTTGTCCGGGACAGGGTATGGCTACACCTTC.

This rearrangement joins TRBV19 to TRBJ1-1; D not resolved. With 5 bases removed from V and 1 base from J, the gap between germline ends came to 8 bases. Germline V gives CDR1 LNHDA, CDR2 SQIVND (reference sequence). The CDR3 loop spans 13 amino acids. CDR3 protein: CASSLGQNTEAFF. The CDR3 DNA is TGTGCCAGTAGTCTTGGGCAGAACACTGAAGCTTTCTTT.

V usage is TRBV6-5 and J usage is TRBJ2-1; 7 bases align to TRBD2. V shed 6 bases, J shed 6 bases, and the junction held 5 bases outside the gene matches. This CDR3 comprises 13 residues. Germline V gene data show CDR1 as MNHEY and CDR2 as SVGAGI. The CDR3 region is CASSSGRVNEQFF. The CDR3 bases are TGTGCCAGCAGCTCAGGGAGGGTCAATGAGCAGTTCTTC.